These 12 T cell receptor beta chains originate from one sample sequenced in a study of early T cells in non-severe SARS-CoV-2 infection. MiXCR was run by TCRdb on the 5' RACE reads, yielding one entry per CDR3 protein. Here the sample spans approximately 100,000 distinct CDR3 sequences, around 13% being singletons. Sequenced sample: whole blood. The receptors were sampled from an adult who was a healthcare worker with PCR-confirmed SARS-CoV-2 infection or an uninfected control (not recorded which).

The chain uses TRBV20-1 and TRBJ2-3; D call uncertain. V dropped 5 bases and J dropped 0 bases, with 6 bases sitting between them. The CDR3 extends over 12 amino acids. Germline loops: CDR1 DFQATT, CDR2 SNEGSKA (reference sequence). CDR3 residues: CSAPYSTDTQYF. For the CDR3, the DNA is TGCAGTGCTCCTTATAGCACAGATACGCAGTATTTT.

This clonotype was seen ten or more times. The chain joins TRBV5-1 to TRBJ1-4; TRBD1 matches at 9 bases. Germline trimming cut 4 bases from V and 8 bases from J; bases unmatched to any gene: 12. Germline lookup yields CDR1 SGHRS and CDR2 YFSETQ. The CDR3 sequence is 16 residues long. Here the CDR3 reads CASSPRTGADGEKLFF. CDR3 DNA sequence: TGCGCCAGCAGCCCCAGGACAGGGGCGGATGGGGAAAAACTGTTTTTT.

This clonotype has more than one count but fewer than ten. The chain links TRBV4-1 to TRBJ2-7, with unresolved D. V lost 3 bases to trimming and J lost 2 bases, with 5 bases between them. The CDR3 is 12 amino acids. Germline lookup yields CDR1 MGHRA and CDR2 YSYEKL. The DNA of the CDR3 is TGCGCCAGCAGCCAGGGCGCCTACGAGCAGTACTTC. This sequence encodes CASSQGAYEQYF.

This clonotype was counted a few times. The rearrangement joins TRBV5-4 to TRBJ2-7; 11 bases are shared with TRBD1. Germline values: CDR1 SGHNT, CDR2 YYREEE (reference sequence). This CDR3 has 13 residues. After removal of 3 bases from V and 6 bases from J, the junction contained 2 bases not matched to a gene. The CDR3 loop is CASSWDRGSEQYF. The CDR3 DNA follows: TGTGCCAGCAGCTGGGACAGGGGGTCCGAGCAGTACTTC.

The sample holds many counts of this clonotype. The chain couples TRBV6-1 to TRBJ1-3, with a possible D match to TRBD1 (5 bases). V dropped 7 bases and J dropped 4 bases, with 14 bases sitting between them. The CDR3 runs 14 residues. The germline V gene encodes CDR1 MNHNS and CDR2 SASEGT. The CDR3 DNA is TGTGCCAGCACCACCGACCGGACAGGAAACACCATATATTTT. Encoded protein: CASTTDRTGNTIYF.

This clonotype occurred many times. This chain uses TRBV27 with TRBJ1-4; weak D call: TRBD1 (6 bases). This CDR3 contains 15 residues. The ends were cut back, 6 bases at V and 4 bases at J, with 15 bases in the middle. The germline V gene encodes CDR1 MNHEY and CDR2 SMNVEV (reference sequence). The CDR3 nucleotides are TGTGCCAGCAGGGATCAGGGGCGAGGTAATGAAAAACTGTTTTTT. Its protein is CASRDQGRGNEKLFF.

The chain recombines TRBV19 with TRBJ1-4; 9 nucleotides agree with TRBD1. V shed 9 bases, J shed 5 bases, and the junction held 10 bases outside the gene matches. This CDR3 has 15 residues. Germline CDR1 LNHDA, CDR2 SQIVND (reference sequence). The CDR3 is CASLDLTGGNEKLFF. The CDR3 DNA reads TGTGCCAGCCTTGACCTTACAGGGGGCAATGAAAAACTGTTTTTT. Supplemented by reference TRBV19 and TRBJ1-4, the full variable domain reads DGGITQSPKYLFRKEGQNVTLSCEQNLNHDAMYWYRQDPGQGLRLIYYSQIVNDFQKGDIAEGYSVSREKKESFPLTVTSAQKNPTAFYLCASLDLTGGNEKLFFGSGTQLSVL.

This chain connects TRBV7-8 to TRBJ2-3, with unresolved D. Germline CDR1 and CDR2: SGHVS and FQNEAQ. CDR3 size: 14 residues. The V and J ends lost 0 bases and 2 bases respectively, with 6 bases between them. The CDR3 DNA reads TGTGCCAGCAGCTTAGCGGAGTCCACAGATACGCAGTATTTT. Translating it yields CASSLAESTDTQYF.

The chain couples TRBV11-2 to TRBJ2-1; D not certain. Germline V CDR1 and CDR2: SGHAT, FQNNGV. V lost 0 bases to trimming and J lost 4 bases, with 10 bases between them. The CDR3 covers 15 residues. The CDR3 protein is CASSLDYGRYNEQFF. The CDR3 bases are TGTGCCAGCAGCTTAGATTACGGCAGATACAATGAGCAGTTCTTC.

The sample holds a few counts of this clonotype. This sequence joins TRBV7-2 and TRBJ2-3; D could derive from TRBD1 or TRBD2 (6 bases each). Germline CDR1 and CDR2: SGHTA and FQGNSA. Trimming left V 1 base short and J 0 bases short, with 11 bases between. There are 16 residues in the CDR3. Here the CDR3 DNA reads TGTGCCAGCAGCTTAGGGGGGCGGGGAAGCACAGATACGCAGTATTTT. Translation gives CASSLGGRGSTDTQYF.

This clonotype has a handful of counts. The rearrangement links TRBV4-3 to TRBJ2-3; tentatively, D is TRBD2 (6 bases). CDR1 is LGHNA and CDR2 is YSLEER in the germline V gene. The CDR3 has 15 amino acids. V was cut by 4 bases and J by 3 bases, with 14 bases left in between. CDR3 region: CASSPYGGRTDTQYF. CDR3 nucleotides: TGCGCCAGCAGCCCATACGGGGGTAGGACAGATACGCAGTATTTT.

The gene calls are TRBV19 and TRBJ2-1; the match to TRBD1 covers 9 bases. Germline CDR1 and CDR2: LNHDA and SQIVND (reference sequence). The CDR3 runs to 15 residues. J lost 8 bases, V lost 7 bases, and 12 bases had no gene match. CDR3 residues: CASTIRGQGGHEQFF. The CDR3 DNA is TGTGCCAGTACCATCAGGGGACAGGGCGGACATGAGCAGTTCTTC.